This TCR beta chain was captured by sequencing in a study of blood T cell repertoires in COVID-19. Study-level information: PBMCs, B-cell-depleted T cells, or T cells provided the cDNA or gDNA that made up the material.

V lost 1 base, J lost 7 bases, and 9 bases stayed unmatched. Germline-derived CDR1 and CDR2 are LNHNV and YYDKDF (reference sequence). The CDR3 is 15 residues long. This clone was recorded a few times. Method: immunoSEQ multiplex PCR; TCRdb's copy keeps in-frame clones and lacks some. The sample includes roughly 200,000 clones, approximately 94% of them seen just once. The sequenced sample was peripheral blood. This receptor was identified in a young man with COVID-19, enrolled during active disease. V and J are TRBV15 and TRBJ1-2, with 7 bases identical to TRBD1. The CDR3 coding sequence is TGTGCCACCAGCAGAGCTTATTCGACAGGGACTGGCTACACCTTC. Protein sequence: CATSRAYSTGTGYTF.